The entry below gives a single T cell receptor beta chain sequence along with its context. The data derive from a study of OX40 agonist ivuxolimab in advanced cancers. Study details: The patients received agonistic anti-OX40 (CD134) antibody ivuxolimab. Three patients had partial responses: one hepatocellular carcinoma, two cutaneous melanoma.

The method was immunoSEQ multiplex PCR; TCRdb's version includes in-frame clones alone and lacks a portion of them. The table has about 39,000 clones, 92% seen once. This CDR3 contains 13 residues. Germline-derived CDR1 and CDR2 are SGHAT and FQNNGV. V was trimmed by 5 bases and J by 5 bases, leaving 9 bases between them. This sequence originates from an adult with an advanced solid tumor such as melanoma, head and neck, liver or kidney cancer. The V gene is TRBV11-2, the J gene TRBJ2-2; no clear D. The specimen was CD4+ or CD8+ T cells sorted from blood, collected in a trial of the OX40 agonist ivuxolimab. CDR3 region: CASSPRVTGELFF. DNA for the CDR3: TGTGCCAGCAGCCCAAGGGTAACCGGGGAGCTGTTTTTT.